The T cell receptor beta chain described here comes from a study of T cells after yellow fever vaccination. Study summary: When fractions had low cell numbers, they were prepared with SMART-Seq v4 Ultra Low Input.

Overall study findings and caveats: A weaker secondary response peaked on day 5, the primary on day 15. FACS-sorted repertoires might harbor abundant contaminating clonotypes from the bulk population.

About this clonotype: Its antigen is currently unknown.

This CDR3 has 17 residues. V was pared by 3 bases and J by 5 bases, with 15 bases of the junction left unmatched. In germline, CDR1 is SGHRS, CDR2 YFSETQ. Via MiXCR, TCRdb re-called the 5' RACE reads, giving one row per CDR3 protein. Of 250,000 to 400,000 distinct CDR3 sequences in the sample, about 4.5% were seen once. The input for sequencing was PBMCs, taken 15 days after the yellow fever booster vaccination. This TCR was recovered from a man aged 18-30 years who received the YFV17D yellow fever vaccine. The rearrangement uses TRBV5-1 and TRBJ2-5; 8 nucleotides match TRBD2. This chain's CDR3 is CASSSTSLAGYRETQYF. The CDR3 bases are TGCGCCAGCAGCTCAACGTCTCTAGCGGGCTATCGGGAGACCCAGTACTTC.